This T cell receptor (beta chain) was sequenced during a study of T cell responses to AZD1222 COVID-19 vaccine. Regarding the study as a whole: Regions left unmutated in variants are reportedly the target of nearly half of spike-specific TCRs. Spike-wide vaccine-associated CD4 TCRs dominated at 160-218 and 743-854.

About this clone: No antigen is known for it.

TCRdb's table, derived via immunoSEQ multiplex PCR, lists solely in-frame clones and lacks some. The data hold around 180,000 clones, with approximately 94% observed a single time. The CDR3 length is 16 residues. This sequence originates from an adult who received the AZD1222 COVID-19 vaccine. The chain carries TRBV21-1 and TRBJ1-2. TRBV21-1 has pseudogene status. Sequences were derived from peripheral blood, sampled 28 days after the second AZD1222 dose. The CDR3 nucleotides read TGTGCCAGCAGCAAAGGATATTCAGGATCCGGGGGGGGCTACACCTTC. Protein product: CASSKGYSGSGGGYTF.